This passage covers 32 T cell receptor beta chains from one sample sequenced in a study of radiation and T cells in renal cell carcinoma. Produced via immunoSEQ multiplex PCR; TCRdb's table is partial and in-frame only. The sample holds 10,000 to 15,000 clones, about 33% seen once. The treatment here: 15 Gy SBRT to primary tumor, nephrectomy 4 weeks later. The sequences come from tumor tissue, collected from a patient whose treatment included radiotherapy and nephrectomy. These receptors came from a man aged 55 to 70 with renal cell carcinoma.

This clone was detected a few times. V gene TRBV9 combines with J gene TRBJ1-1; TRBD1 might be the D (5 bases). This CDR3 contains 14 residues. The germline V and J ends were trimmed by 3 bases and 5 bases, with 14 bases remaining between them. Germline V gives CDR1 SGDLS, CDR2 YYNGEE. CDR3: CASSATEWSTEAFF. The CDR3 region has the DNA TGTGCCAGCAGCGCGACAGAGTGGTCGACTGAAGCTTTCTTT.

The chain joins TRBV2 to TRBJ2-7; no clear D gene. The germline V gene has CDR1 SNHLY and CDR2 FYNNEI. The CDR3 has 13 amino acids. V was shortened by 1 base and J by 5 bases, with 9 bases between the two germline ends. The CDR3 DNA reads TGTGCCAGCAGTGAAGGGGTTCGGGACGAGCAGTACTTC. Translating it yields CASSEGVRDEQYF.

This clone is categorized as medium-sized (0.01 to 0.1%). The chain is built from TRBV20-1 and TRBJ1-2, with D unresolved. V was trimmed by 0 bases and J by 8 bases, leaving 7 bases between them. CDR3 length equals 11 residues. The germline gives CDR1 DFQATT, CDR2 SNEGSKA (reference sequence). The CDR3 is CSARDVYGYTF. CDR3 DNA: TGCAGTGCTAGAGATGTGTACGGCTACACCTTC.

This clone was seen more than once but under ten times. The V and J genes are TRBV11-3 and TRBJ2-7; no definite D call. V shed 3 bases and J shed 7 bases, with 13 bases lying between them. This CDR3 spans 13 amino acids. Germline CDR1 SGHNT, CDR2 YENEEA. The CDR3 DNA sequence: TGTGCCAGCAGCTTGCGCCCCCTCGGGGAGCAGTACTTC. The encoded protein is CASSLRPLGEQYF.

V usage is TRBV27 and J usage is TRBJ1-1; possibly TRBD1 for D (6 bases). Trimming left V 4 bases short and J 5 bases short, with 20 bases between. CDR1 and CDR2 (germline): MNHEY, SMNVEV (reference sequence). The CDR3 loop spans 16 amino acids. The DNA for the CDR3 is TGTGCCAGCAGTTCCCATTGGACAGTGGCATTAACTGAAGCTTTCTTT. It specifies CASSSHWTVALTEAFF.

The V gene is TRBV5-6, the J gene TRBJ2-7; no definite D call. V lost 2 bases, J lost 7 bases, and 16 bases lay in between. Germline V gene sequence: CDR1 SGHDT, CDR2 YYEEEE. There are 14 residues in the CDR3. The CDR3, as DNA: TGTGCCAGCAGCTTTTTAAGGACGGCTAGGGAGCAGTACTTC. This sequence encodes CASSFLRTAREQYF. Drawing the rest from reference TRBV5-6 and TRBJ2-7, the complete variable domain is DAGVTQSPTHLIKTRGQQVTLRCSPKSGHDTVSWYQQALGQGPQFIFQYYEEEERQRGNFPDRFSGHQFPNYSSELNVNALLLGDSALYLCASSFLRTAREQYFGPGTRLTVT.

In this sample, this clone turned up a few times. This chain connects TRBV11-2 to TRBJ2-1; unclear D gene. The CDR3 contains 14 residues. Trimming removed 2 bases at V and 5 bases at J, with 10 bases between. Germline V CDR1 and CDR2: SGHAT, FQNNGV. The CDR3: CASSLLTGDNEQFF. The CDR3 DNA follows: TGTGCCAGCAGCTTATTGACTGGTGACAATGAGCAGTTCTTC.

This clone was counted only a few times. The chain employs TRBV19 and TRBJ2-3, with TRBD2 identical over 10 bases. J gave up 1 base and V 5 bases, and 6 bases lay outside the gene matches. CDR3 length: 16 amino acids. Germline values: CDR1 LNHDA, CDR2 SQIVND (reference sequence). In nucleotides, the CDR3 is TGTGCCAGTAGTCGGGTAGCGGGGGGCCGCACAGATACGCAGTATTTT. This translates into CASSRVAGGRTDTQYF.

V usage is TRBV6-5 and J usage is TRBJ1-2; tentatively, D is TRBD1 (6 bases). Looked up from germline, CDR1 is MNHEY and CDR2 is SVGAGI. The CDR3 covers 14 residues. V was shortened by 6 bases and J by 7 bases, with 18 bases between the two germline ends. DNA for the CDR3: TGTGCCAGCAGCGGGACACAGCGACGGGGTGGCTACACCTTC. Translated: CASSGTQRRGGYTF.

This clone was found once. This chain joins TRBV2 and TRBJ2-5, with TRBD1 as a possible D gene (5 bases). CDR3 length equals 13 residues. Trimming shortened V by 5 bases and J by 0 bases, and 7 bases separated the two germline ends. Germline CDR1 is SNHLY and CDR2 is FYNNEI. The CDR3 DNA follows: TGTGCCAGCAGTAAGGGGTACCAAGAGACCCAGTACTTC. It yields the protein CASSKGYQETQYF.

There are a few counts of this clone. This chain links TRBV5-4 with TRBJ1-5; D gene uncertain. Germline values: CDR1 SGHNT, CDR2 YYREEE (reference sequence). The V gene lost 6 bases and the J gene lost 9 bases, with 19 bases spanning the gap. CDR3 length: 14 amino acids. The CDR3 here is CASTPAPEHPPQHF. The CDR3 DNA sequence: TGTGCCAGCACCCCCGCCCCGGAGCATCCGCCCCAGCATTTT.

The chain carries TRBV4-3 and TRBJ1-3; D not certain. CDR1 and CDR2 from the germline V gene are LGHNA and YSLEER. Trimming shortened V by 1 base and J by 4 bases, and 5 bases separated the two germline ends. This CDR3 spans 13 amino acids. CDR3 residues: CASSQGRGNTIYF. The CDR3 DNA reads as TGCGCCAGCAGCCAAGGCCGGGGAAACACCATATATTTT.

J is TRBJ1-1 and V is TRBV6-5, with D perhaps TRBD1 (5 bases). Germline lookup yields CDR1 MNHEY and CDR2 SVGAGI. CDR3 length: 14 amino acids. V dropped 6 bases and J dropped 8 bases, with 19 bases sitting between them. The CDR3 loop reads CASRGPVPVLEAFF. The CDR3 DNA sequence: TGTGCCAGCAGGGGGCCCGTACCTGTCCTAGAAGCTTTCTTT.

There are a few counts of this clone. The chain joins TRBV4-1 to TRBJ1-1; D gene uncertain. The CDR3 is made up of 15 amino acids. V shed 2 bases and J shed 1 base, with 11 bases lying between them. Per germline, CDR1 MGHRA and CDR2 YSYEKL. Written as DNA, the CDR3 is TGCGCCAGCAGCCAACTTGAAACAGCGAACACTGAAGCTTTCTTT. Translation: CASSQLETANTEAFF.

The chain employs TRBV7-8 and TRBJ2-5; D possibly corresponds to TRBD2 (6 bases). The CDR3 is made up of 15 amino acids. Germline values: CDR1 SGHVS, CDR2 FQNEAQ. With 0 bases removed from V and 1 base from J, the gap between germline ends came to 9 bases. The CDR3 spells CASSLAGGTQETQYF. CDR3 sequence (DNA): TGTGCCAGCAGCTTAGCGGGAGGCACCCAAGAGACCCAGTACTTC. The full variable domain, in which reference TRBV7-8 and TRBJ2-5 provide the parts outside the CDR3, is GAGVSQSPRYKVAKRGQDVALRCDPISGHVSLFWYQQALGQGPEFLTYFQNEAQLDKSGLPSDRFFAERPEGSVSTLKIQRTQQEDSAVYLCASSLAGGTQETQYFGPGTRLLVL.

In its sample, this clone was seen a few times. The genes are TRBV14 and TRBJ2-1, with D unresolved. The length of the CDR3 is 14 residues. V lost 1 base and J 5 bases, leaving 9 bases between the germline ends. Germline loops: CDR1 SGHDN, CDR2 FVKESK. CDR3 coding DNA: TGTGCCAGCAGCCAAGTTAGTATTGACAATGAGCAGTTCTTC. This translates into CASSQVSIDNEQFF.

This clone appeared once. The chain recombines TRBV14 with TRBJ1-2, with D perhaps TRBD1 (6 bases). Per germline, CDR1 SGHDN and CDR2 FVKESK. The V end lost 6 bases, the J end lost 4 bases, and 15 bases lay between the germline ends. This CDR3 comprises 14 residues. The CDR3 coding sequence is TGTGCCAGCAGTCAACGGACAGCGGGCTATGGCTACACCTTC. This gives the protein CASSQRTAGYGYTF.

This clone showed up just a few times. CDR3 sequence (DNA): TGCAGTGCTAGTAGGGTGGCTGGCTACACCTTC. It codes for CSASRVAGYTF. The rearrangement links TRBV20-1 to TRBJ1-2, with unresolved D. CDR1 is DFQATT, CDR2 SNEGSKA, per germline (reference sequence). Trimming cost V 3 bases and J 7 bases, with 9 bases left between them. The CDR3 extends over 11 amino acids.

V usage is TRBV5-1 and J usage is TRBJ1-2, with 7 bases lining up with TRBD1. With 0 bases clipped from V and 1 base from J, the junction kept 6 bases outside the gene matches. The CDR3 sequence is 16 residues long. Looked up from germline, CDR1 is SGHRS and CDR2 is YFSETQ. In nucleotides, the CDR3 is TGCGCCAGCAGCTTGGATTTGGGACAGAGTAACTATGGCTACACCTTC. Encoded protein: CASSLDLGQSNYGYTF.

The V and J genes are TRBV29-1 and TRBJ1-2; 10 positions agree with TRBD1. The CDR3 contains 13 residues. V lost 7 bases, J lost 2 bases, and 4 bases stayed unmatched. Germline CDR1 and CDR2: SQVTM and ANQGSEA. CDR3 loop: CSGWTGGNYGYTF. The CDR3 nucleotides are TGCAGCGGGTGGACAGGGGGGAACTATGGCTACACCTTC. Full variable domain (remainder filled in from reference TRBV29-1 and TRBJ1-2): SAVISQKPSRDICQRGTSLTIQCQVDSQVTMMFWYRQQPGQSLTLIATANQGSEATYESGFVIDKFPISRPNLTFSTLTVSNMSPEDSSIYLCSGWTGGNYGYTFGSGTRLTVV.

This rearrangement joins TRBV5-6 to TRBJ1-5; D ambiguous. Germline V gene lookup returns CDR1 SGHDT and CDR2 YYEEEE. Trimming shortened V by 0 bases and J by 6 bases, and 13 bases separated the two germline ends. The CDR3 has 15 amino acids. DNA of the CDR3: TGTGCCAGCAGCTTGGCCACAGATCTTACTCAGCCCCAGCATTTT. Translated, it gives CASSLATDLTQPQHF.

This clone appeared a few times. V is TRBV7-2 and J is TRBJ1-5, with TRBD1 matching 9 bases. The J segment lost 1 base and the V segment lost 6 bases, leaving 7 bases of the junction unmatched. CDR1 and CDR2 from the germline V gene are SGHTA and FQGNSA. This CDR3 comprises 16 residues. The CDR3 DNA reads TGTGCCAGCAGTATCACAGGGGGCTGGAGCAATCAGCCCCAGCATTTT. Residues: CASSITGGWSNQPQHF.

This clone turned up a few times. CDR3 sequence (DNA): TGTGCCAGCAGCTTCCGCAACTACGAGCAGTACTTC. It is translated as CASSFRNYEQYF. The V call is TRBV13, the J call TRBJ2-7; D ambiguous. V was shortened by 3 bases and J by 3 bases, with 6 bases between the two germline ends. Germline-derived CDR1 and CDR2 are PRHDT and FYEKMQ (reference sequence). The CDR3 runs to 12 residues.

This clone showed up just a few times. The chain joins TRBV18 to TRBJ2-7; 10 bases line up with TRBD1. Germline assignment: CDR1 KGHSH and CDR2 LQKENI. There are 13 residues in the CDR3. The trim removed 6 bases at V and 4 bases at J, leaving 3 bases unmatched. Here the CDR3 reads CASSRDRGYEQYF. For the CDR3, the DNA is TGTGCCAGCTCGCGGGACAGGGGATACGAGCAGTACTTC. Variable domain in full (rest from reference TRBV18 and TRBJ2-7): NAGVMQNPRHLVRRRGQEARLRCSPMKGHSHVYWYRQLPEEGLKFMVYLQKENIIDESGMPKERFSAEFPKEGPSILRIQQVVRGDSAAYFCASSRDRGYEQYFGPGTRLTVT.

This chain links TRBV6-6 with TRBJ2-1; the D is unclear. The CDR3 is 16 amino acids. Trimming removed 0 bases at V and 0 bases at J, with 9 bases between. CDR1 is MNHNY and CDR2 is SVGAGI in the germline V gene (reference sequence). The CDR3: CASSYSAQSSYNEQFF. CDR3 coding DNA: TGTGCCAGCAGTTACTCCGCGCAGAGCTCCTACAATGAGCAGTTCTTC.

This clone was detected a few times. J is TRBJ2-1 and V is TRBV5-1; D unresolved. Looked up from germline, CDR1 is SGHRS and CDR2 is YFSETQ. The CDR3 runs to 12 residues. Between the trimmed V and J ends, which lost 0 bases and 9 bases, there was a span of 7 bases. CDR3 nucleotide sequence: TGCGCCAGCAGCTTGGAAGCGCGTGAGCAGTTCTTC. Its protein is CASSLEAREQFF.

J is TRBJ1-2 and V is TRBV6-5; 7 bases fit TRBD1. The CDR3 has 13 residues. V was clipped by 3 bases and J by 8 bases; unmatched bases: 6. Germline loops: CDR1 MNHEY, CDR2 SVGAGI. The CDR3 coding sequence is TGTGCCAGCAGTTATCGGCAGGGGGACGGCTACACCTTC. Translation: CASSYRQGDGYTF.

DNA for the CDR3: TGCGCCAGCAGCTTAGGATTGGGGTCAGGGGGAACGAGCTATGGCTACACCTTC. Encoded protein: CASSLGLGSGGTSYGYTF. The rearrangement links TRBV5-1 to TRBJ1-2; the match to TRBD1 covers 7 bases. The CDR3 consists of 18 residues. CDR1 is SGHRS and CDR2 is YFSETQ in the germline V gene. The J segment lost 4 bases and the V segment lost 2 bases, leaving 17 bases of the junction unmatched.

The chain recombines TRBV9 with TRBJ2-6; 10 nucleotides agree with TRBD1. Trimming removed 0 bases from V and 1 base from J; junction bases left unmatched: 10. CDR3 length equals 20 residues. Germline loops: CDR1 SGDLS, CDR2 YYNGEE. The DNA for the CDR3 is TGTGCCAGCAGCGTAGTGGGGCAGGGACAGGGGCTTTCTGGGGCCAACGTCCTGACTTTC. Amino acids: CASSVVGQGQGLSGANVLTF.

Judged by abundance, this clone is medium-sized. The V gene is TRBV25-1, the J gene TRBJ2-1, with TRBD2 matching 15 bases. Germline V gene data show CDR1 as MGHDK and CDR2 as SYGVNS. J was trimmed by 8 bases and V by 8 bases; bases with no gene match: 4. This CDR3 contains 14 residues. CDR3 loop: CASGTSGRWDEQFF. The CDR3 bases are TGTGCCAGCGGGACTAGCGGGAGGTGGGATGAGCAGTTCTTC. Looking up the rest from reference TRBV25-1 and TRBJ2-1 gives the full variable domain: EADIYQTPRYLVIGTGKKITLECSQTMGHDKMYWYQQDPGMELHLIHYSYGVNSTEKGDLSSESTVSRIRTEHFPLTLESARPSHTSQYLCASGTSGRWDEQFFGPGTRLTVL.

This clone is medium-sized in the sample. The rearrangement uses TRBV4-1 and TRBJ2-1; tentative D call: TRBD2 (6 bases). The germline V and J ends were trimmed by 1 base and 5 bases, with 21 bases remaining between them. The germline V gene has CDR1 MGHRA and CDR2 YSYEKL. The CDR3 sequence is 18 residues long. The CDR3 sequence is CASSQVRRGISRNNEQFF. The DNA of the CDR3 is TGCGCCAGCAGCCAAGTACGTCGCGGGATCTCCCGGAACAATGAGCAGTTCTTC.

V is TRBV5-1 and J is TRBJ2-1; the match to TRBD2 covers 14 bases. This CDR3 has 15 amino acids. The germline gives CDR1 SGHRS, CDR2 YFSETQ. Trimming took 4 bases from V and 8 from J; bases not matched to a gene: 5. DNA of the CDR3: TGCGCCAGCAGCATGACTAGCGGGGGGGCGTATGAGCAGTTCTTC. It is translated as CASSMTSGGAYEQFF.